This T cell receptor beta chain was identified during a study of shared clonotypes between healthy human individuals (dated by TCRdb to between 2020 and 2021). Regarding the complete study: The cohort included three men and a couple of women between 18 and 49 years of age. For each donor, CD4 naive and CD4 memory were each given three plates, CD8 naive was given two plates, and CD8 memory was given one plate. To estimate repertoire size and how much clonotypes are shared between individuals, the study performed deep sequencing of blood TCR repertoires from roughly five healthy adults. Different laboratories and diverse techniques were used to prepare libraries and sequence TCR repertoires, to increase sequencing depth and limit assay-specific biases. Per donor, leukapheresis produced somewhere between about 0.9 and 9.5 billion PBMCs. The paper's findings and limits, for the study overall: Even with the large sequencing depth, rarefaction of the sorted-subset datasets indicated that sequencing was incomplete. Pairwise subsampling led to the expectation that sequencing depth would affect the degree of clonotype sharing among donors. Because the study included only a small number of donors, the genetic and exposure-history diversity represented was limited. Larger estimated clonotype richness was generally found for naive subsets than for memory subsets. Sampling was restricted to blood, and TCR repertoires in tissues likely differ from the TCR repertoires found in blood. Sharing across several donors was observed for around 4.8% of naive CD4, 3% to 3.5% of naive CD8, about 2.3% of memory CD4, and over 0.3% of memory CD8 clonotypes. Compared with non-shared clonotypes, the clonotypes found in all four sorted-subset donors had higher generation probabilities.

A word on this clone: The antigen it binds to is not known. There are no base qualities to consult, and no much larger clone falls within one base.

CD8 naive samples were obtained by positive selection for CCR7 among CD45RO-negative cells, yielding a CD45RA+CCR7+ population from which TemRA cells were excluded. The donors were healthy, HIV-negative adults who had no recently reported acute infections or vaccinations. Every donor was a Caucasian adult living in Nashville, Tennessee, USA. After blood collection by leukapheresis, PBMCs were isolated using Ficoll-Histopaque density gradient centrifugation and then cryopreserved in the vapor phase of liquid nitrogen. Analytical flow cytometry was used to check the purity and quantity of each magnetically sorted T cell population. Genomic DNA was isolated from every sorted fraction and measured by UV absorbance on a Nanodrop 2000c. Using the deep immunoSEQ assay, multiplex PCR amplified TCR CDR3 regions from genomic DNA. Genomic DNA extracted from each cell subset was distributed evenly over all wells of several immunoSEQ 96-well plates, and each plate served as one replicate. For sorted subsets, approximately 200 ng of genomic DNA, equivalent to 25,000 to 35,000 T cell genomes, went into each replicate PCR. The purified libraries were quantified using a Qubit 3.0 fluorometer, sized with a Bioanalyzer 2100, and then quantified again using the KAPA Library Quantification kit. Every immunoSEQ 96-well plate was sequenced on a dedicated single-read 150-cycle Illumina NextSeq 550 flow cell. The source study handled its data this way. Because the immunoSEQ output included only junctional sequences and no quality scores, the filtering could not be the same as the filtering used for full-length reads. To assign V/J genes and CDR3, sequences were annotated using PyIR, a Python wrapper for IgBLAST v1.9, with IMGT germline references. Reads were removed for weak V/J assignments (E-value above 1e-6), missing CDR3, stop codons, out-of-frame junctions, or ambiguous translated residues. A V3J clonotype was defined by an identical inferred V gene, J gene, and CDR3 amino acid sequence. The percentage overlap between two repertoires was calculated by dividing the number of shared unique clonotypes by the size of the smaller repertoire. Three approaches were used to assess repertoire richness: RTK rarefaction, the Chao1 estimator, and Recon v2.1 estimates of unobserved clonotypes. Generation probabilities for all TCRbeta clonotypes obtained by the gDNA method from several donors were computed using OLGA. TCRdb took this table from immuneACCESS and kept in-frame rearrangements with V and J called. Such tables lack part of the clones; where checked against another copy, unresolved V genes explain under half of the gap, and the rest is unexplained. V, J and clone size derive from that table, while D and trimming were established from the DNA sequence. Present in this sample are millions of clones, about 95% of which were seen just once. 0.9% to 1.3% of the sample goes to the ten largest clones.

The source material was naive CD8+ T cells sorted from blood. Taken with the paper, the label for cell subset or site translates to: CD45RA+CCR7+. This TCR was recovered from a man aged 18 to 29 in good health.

The sequenced DNA: TGTGCCAGTACCGGGCAGAACTCATATGGCTACACCTTC. Its translation reads: CASTGQNSYGYTF. The sequence is built from TRBV19 and TRBJ1-2, with the D gene too uncertain to name. From its cysteine to its phenylalanine, the CDR3 spans 13 amino acids. Solely the CDR3 DNA is kept, with 39 bases framed from the first base. V and J are truncated by 7 bases and 5 bases respectively, leaving an intervening sequence of 14 bases. CDR1 and CDR2, looked up from the germline V gene (reference sequence), are LNHDA and SQIVND.